This T cell receptor (beta chain) originates from a study of cytomegalovirus exposure and HLA in healthy donors. Study-wide findings and caveats: It was found in a later analysis that first-cohort TCR clusters tended to co-occur in the 130 or so validation repertoires.

This clone appeared once. Antigen unknown. Here immunoSEQ multiplex PCR was the method, and the copy in TCRdb shows in-frame clones only, minus some. The table shows roughly 260,000 clones, with roughly 90% occurring only once. The germline V gene has CDR1 SGHNT and CDR2 YENEEA. This CDR3 region has 18 residues. Trimming at V came to 1 base and at J to 6 bases, leaving 13 bases not matched to a gene. The source material was PBMCs. The chain carries TRBV11-3 and TRBJ1-5; 9 bases align to TRBD1. The clonotype originates from a woman aged 18-30 years in good health and CMV-seronegative. The CDR3 nucleotides are TGTGCCAGCAGCTTAGGGCGATACGAACAGGGGGCTAGTCAGCCCCAGCATTTT. This translates into CASSLGRYEQGASQPQHF.